This T cell receptor (beta chain) appears in the sequencing data of a study of response to subunit inactivated influenza vaccine. Study results and caveats: Every seasonal influenza vaccination brings in few new T cells, the authors suggested.

V was shortened by 0 bases and J by 1 base, with 3 bases between the two germline ends. This CDR3 region has 13 residues. Germline CDR1 SGHTA, CDR2 FQGNSA. This clonotype was found a few times. Its antigen remains unknown. TCRdb independently ran MiXCR on the RT-PCR reads; one entry per CDR3 protein. The sample has 600,000 to 850,000 distinct CDR3 sequences, 12% to 15% seen once. The sequence derives from a man aged 50 or older who received an inactivated influenza vaccine. The chain links TRBV7-2 to TRBJ1-2; D call uncertain. This material consisted of PBMCs from blood, taken around 14 days before vaccination. CDR3 nucleotides: TGTGCCAGCAGCTTAGCGAATAACTATGGCTACACCTTC. Residues: CASSLANNYGYTF.